Each of the 18 T cell receptor beta chains below was sequenced from the same sample in a study of cytomegalovirus exposure and HLA in healthy donors. PCR amplification relied on 60 Vbeta primers (plus 13 Jbeta primers). Sequencing used immunoSEQ multiplex PCR; TCRdb keeps in-frame clones, though not all of them. The sample has about 94,000 clones, approximately 76% seen once. The sample taken for sequencing was PBMCs. All receptors derive from a middle-aged man in good health and CMV-seropositive.

This rearrangement joins TRBV7-6 to TRBJ1-2; maybe TRBD1 (5 bases). CDR1 and CDR2 (germline): SGHVS, FNYEAQ. Trimming pared 3 bases from V and 4 bases from J, leaving 9 bases between. CDR3 length: 13 residues. The CDR3 nucleotides read TGTGCCAGCAGCTTGGGGGGGACCTATGGCTACACCTTC. Amino acids: CASSLGGTYGYTF.

The chain couples TRBV11-3 to TRBJ2-1; 7 bases align to TRBD2. The ends lost 3 bases at V and 12 bases at J; junction bases unmatched: 5. The germline V gene has CDR1 SGHNT and CDR2 YENEEA. The CDR3 totals 12 residues. The DNA for the CDR3 is TGTGCCAGCAGCTTCGGGGGAGGGTTGCAGTTCTTC. It specifies CASSFGGGLQFF.

In this sample, this clone turned up a few times. The gene calls are TRBV27 and TRBJ2-7; 9 positions agree with TRBD2. This CDR3 contains 14 residues. Germline V lookup: CDR1 MNHEY, CDR2 SMNVEV (reference sequence). V was pared by 2 bases and J by 3 bases, with 2 bases of the junction left unmatched. CDR3 nucleotides: TGTGCCAGCAGTTTAGTGACTAGCGGCTACGAGCAGTACTTC. Its protein product is CASSLVTSGYEQYF.

Only a few counts were recorded for this clone. This chain joins TRBV11-2 and TRBJ2-7, with D possibly TRBD2 on 6 matching bases. This CDR3 is built from 18 residues. The V gene lost 0 bases and the J gene lost 1 base, with 19 bases spanning the gap. Looked up from germline, CDR1 is SGHAT and CDR2 is FQNNGV. The DNA for the CDR3 is TGTGCCAGCAGCTTAGATAGAGCTCGGCGGGGCTTTTCCTACGAGCAGTACTTC. The encoded protein is CASSLDRARRGFSYEQYF.

This clone occurred a few times. The CDR3 loop reads CASSVGLSAGGNYGYTF. The CDR3 nucleotides are TGTGCCAGCAGCGTAGGTCTGTCCGCGGGGGGTAACTATGGCTACACCTTC. The rearrangement joins TRBV9 to TRBJ1-2; perhaps TRBD1 as D (5 bases). V lost 0 bases and J lost 1, with 16 bases in between. The CDR3 is 17 amino acids. CDR1 SGDLS and CDR2 YYNGEE come from the germline V gene.

In regard to this clone: The junction does not match germline at one end; this may be a read error. The rearrangement links TRBV27 to TRBJ2-7; 12 positions agree with TRBD1. Germline CDR1 MNHEY, CDR2 SMNVEV (reference sequence). The CDR3 is 16 amino acids. DNA for the CDR3: TGTGCCAGCAGCCTCGGTCCGGGACAGGGGGCTTACGGGCAGTACTTC. Protein: CASSLGPGQGAYGQYF.

V gene TRBV12-2 combines with J gene TRBJ2-7; TRBD2 reflects the table's D call only, with no check against the DNA. TRBV12-2 is a documented pseudogene. The CDR3 sequence is 16 residues long. The CDR3 reads CASRSKRWGGGYEQYF. CDR3 bases: TGTGCAAGTCGCTCAAAAAGGTGGGGAGGAGGCTACGAGCAGTACTTC.

The table lists this clone with a few counts. V usage is TRBV10-2 and J usage is TRBJ2-1, with a weak D call TRBD1 (5 bases). CDR1 is WSHSY and CDR2 is SAAADI in the germline V gene. With 6 bases removed from V and 0 bases from J, the gap between germline ends came to 6 bases. This CDR3 spans 13 amino acids. The CDR3 sequence: CASRDNSYNEQFF. As DNA, the CDR3 is TGCGCCAGCAGGGACAACTCCTACAATGAGCAGTTCTTC.

V and J are TRBV19 and TRBJ2-2, with TRBD2 identical over 7 bases. From germline, CDR1 is LNHDA and CDR2 SQIVND (reference sequence). J gave up 8 bases and V 3 bases, and 3 bases lay outside the gene matches. The CDR3 is 13 residues long. CDR3 amino acids: CASSISGDGELFF. Here the CDR3 DNA reads TGTGCCAGTAGTATCAGCGGGGATGGGGAGCTGTTTTTT. The full variable domain, completed using reference TRBV19 and TRBJ2-2, is DGGITQSPKYLFRKEGQNVTLSCEQNLNHDAMYWYRQDPGQGLRLIYYSQIVNDFQKGDIAEGYSVSREKKESFPLTVTSAQKNPTAFYLCASSISGDGELFFGEGSRLTVL.

Details on this clone: This sample also contains other DNA sequences that code for the same CDR3. The chain couples TRBV5-6 to TRBJ2-7; 11 nucleotides line up with TRBD2. J gave up 4 bases and V 3 bases, and 3 bases lay outside the gene matches. Germline CDR1 is SGHDT and CDR2 is YYEEEE. CDR3 length: 14 residues. The DNA of the CDR3 is TGTGCCAGCAGCTCCGGGACTAGCGGTTACGAGCAGTACTTC. Protein: CASSSGTSGYEQYF.

This sequence joins TRBV5-1 and TRBJ1-1, with TRBD1 matching 7 bases. V lost 3 bases and J lost 1; bases outside the gene matches: 6. CDR3 length: 15 residues. The germline V gene encodes CDR1 SGHRS and CDR2 YFSETQ. The CDR3 region is CASSSTGVGNTEAFF. The DNA of the CDR3 is TGCGCCAGCAGCTCTACAGGGGTGGGGAACACTGAAGCTTTCTTT.

This chain joins TRBV27 and TRBJ2-1; 7 bases align to TRBD2. Germline V gene sequence: CDR1 MNHEY, CDR2 SMNVEV (reference sequence). This CDR3 spans 15 amino acids. The V gene end was trimmed by 6 bases and the J gene end by 0 bases; junction bases not matched to a gene: 5. The CDR3 bases are TGTGCCAGCAGAGGCGGCGGGAGCTCCTACAATGAGCAGTTCTTC. The encoded protein is CASRGGGSSYNEQFF.

This clone was recorded only once. The rearrangement joins TRBV4-3 to TRBJ1-5; 8 bases line up with TRBD1. V dropped 5 bases and J dropped 6; count of bases not matched to a gene: 6. CDR1 LGHNA and CDR2 YSLEER come from the germline V gene. The CDR3 totals 14 residues. The CDR3 reads CASSAYRGGQPQHF. DNA for the CDR3: TGCGCCAGCAGCGCTTACAGGGGGGGTCAGCCCCAGCATTTT.

The J gene is TRBJ2-7, the V gene TRBV14; the match to TRBD1 covers 8 bases. Germline trimming cut 6 bases from V and 0 bases from J; bases unmatched to any gene: 4. Germline loops: CDR1 SGHDN, CDR2 FVKESK. The CDR3 runs 14 residues. CDR3 sequence (DNA): TGTGCCAGCAGTCGAACAGGGGGCTCCTACGAGCAGTACTTC. Residues: CASSRTGGSYEQYF.

This clone appeared once. This chain connects TRBV5-6 to TRBJ1-1, with TRBD1 matching 11 bases. V shed 4 bases and J 5 bases; nucleotides not matched to a gene: 4. Germline V gene data show CDR1 as SGHDT and CDR2 as YYEEEE. This CDR3 region has 14 residues. DNA for the CDR3: TGTGCCAGCAGCGGACAGGGGGCGAGGACTGAAGCTTTCTTT. It codes for CASSGQGARTEAFF.

This clone was observed a handful of times. The rearrangement links TRBV29-1 to TRBJ2-5, with TRBD2 matching 8 bases. The CDR3 consists of 16 residues. The V gene's germline CDR1 is SQVTM and CDR2 ANQGSEA. The V and J ends lost 6 bases and 5 bases, in that order; junction bases with no gene match: 17. The DNA of the CDR3 is TGCAGCGTCCAACCTATCCAAGCGGGAGAGAGGGAGACCCAGTACTTC. Residues: CSVQPIQAGERETQYF. Looking up the rest from reference TRBV29-1 and TRBJ2-5 gives the full variable domain: SAVISQKPSRDICQRGTSLTIQCQVDSQVTMMFWYRQQPGQSLTLIATANQGSEATYESGFVIDKFPISRPNLTFSTLTVSNMSPEDSSIYLCSVQPIQAGERETQYFGPGTRLLVL.

This clone was seen more than once but under ten times. V gene TRBV5-1 combines with J gene TRBJ2-3; 11 positions agree with TRBD2. The CDR3 is 15 amino acids. Germline V gene data show CDR1 as SGHRS and CDR2 as YFSETQ. J was trimmed by 4 bases and V by 5 bases; bases with no gene match: 6. For the CDR3, the DNA is TGCGCCAGCAGAACCGGGACTAGCGGAGCAGATACGCAGTATTTT. Translation gives CASRTGTSGADTQYF.

The chain recombines TRBV18 with TRBJ2-5; TRBD2 might be the D (5 bases). The CDR3 extends over 13 amino acids. CDR1 is KGHSH and CDR2 is LQKENI in the germline V gene. Trimming removed 0 bases from V and 6 bases from J, with 8 bases in between. CDR3 region: CASSPPGEQTQYF. The CDR3 DNA is TGTGCCAGCTCACCACCTGGGGAGCAGACCCAGTACTTC.